This T cell receptor (beta chain) originates from a study of PD-1 blockade in classical Hodgkin lymphoma. The protocol was immunoSEQ multiplex PCR, while the TCRdb copy is restricted to in-frame clones and leaves out a portion. The sample consists of about 22,000 clones, under 80% of them appearing once. CDR1 is LNHNV, CDR2 YYDKDF, per germline (reference sequence). The CDR3 is 16 residues long. V was clipped by 1 base and J by 0 bases, with 13 bases between them. On this clone itself: Its specificity is not known.

Study-wide findings and caveats: Newly diagnosed and completely responding patients shared comparable baseline diversity. While CD8+ TCR diversity did not rise significantly by C4D1, CD4+ TCR diversity did. Newly diagnosed patients had baseline TCR diversity that was reportedly lower than that of healthy donors.

Each of the patients experienced relapse following autologous stem cell transplantation, and their brentuximab vedotin exposure differed. The sample here was peripheral blood mononuclear cells (PBMCs), taken at baseline. V gene TRBV15 combines with J gene TRBJ2-7; D is undetermined. The clonotype was recovered from a human donor with classical Hodgkin lymphoma. The CDR3 coding sequence is TGTGCCACCAGCAGAGGCGGCCGCCGCGCCTCCTACGAGCAGTACTTC. Its translation: CATSRGGRRASYEQYF.